The 13 T cell receptor beta chains in this list originate from one sample, sequenced in a study of blood T cells in healthy people across ages (dated by TCRdb to between 2014 and 2017). Libraries were built with 5' RACE. Sequencing instrument: Illumina HiSeq 2500. A second PCR of roughly 7 to 11 cycles was run with a J-beta primer mix and a sample-barcoded 5' primer. TCRdb ran its own pipeline on the public reads, namely fastp trimming at Q25 and MiXCR clone calling, and kept in-frame beta chains. A single entry per CDR3 protein holds the most common genes and DNA from its merged rows. This sample holds 870,000 or so distinct CDR3 sequences; 29% were observed only once. The ten largest clonotypes hold 15% to 20% of the sample. The source material was blood. All receptors derive from a woman of 80 years or more in good health.

This clonotype has ten or more counts. The chain employs TRBV4-1 and TRBJ1-1; no clear D. V was pared by 0 bases and J by 5 bases, with 10 bases between. Germline V gene data show CDR1 as MGHRA and CDR2 as YSYEKL. This CDR3 is 14 amino acids long. The CDR3 protein is CASSQEEGWTEAFF. The CDR3 nucleotides are TGCGCCAGCAGCCAAGAGGAAGGGTGGACTGAAGCTTTCTTT.

This clonotype occurred many times. This chain uses TRBV29-1 with TRBJ2-6; D gene ambiguous. The CDR3 contains 16 residues. Trimming pared 7 bases from V and 0 bases from J, leaving 16 bases between. Germline V gives CDR1 SQVTM, CDR2 ANQGSEA. The chain's CDR3 is CSASSVLVSGANVLTF. The CDR3 DNA is TGCAGCGCATCGAGCGTTTTGGTCTCTGGGGCCAACGTCCTGACTTTC.

This clonotype has more than one count but fewer than ten. The chain uses TRBV9 and TRBJ2-3; 12 nucleotides line up with TRBD2. V was pared by 4 bases and J by 4 bases, with 1 base of the junction left unmatched. Germline-derived CDR1 and CDR2 are SGDLS and YYNGEE. This CDR3 comprises 14 residues. The CDR3: CASSRLAGADTQYF. As DNA, the CDR3 is TGTGCCAGCAGCAGACTAGCGGGGGCAGATACGCAGTATTTT.

In this sample, this clonotype turned up many times. The chain has TRBV7-2 and TRBJ2-3; D not certain. Germline CDR1 reads SGHTA; CDR2 reads FQGNSA. The CDR3 loop spans 11 amino acids. The V end was cut by 5 bases, the J end by 11 bases, with 11 bases between. CDR3 region: CASSPSVGQYF. The CDR3 DNA reads TGTGCCAGCAGCCCTTCGGTAGGGCAGTATTTT.

This clonotype was found many times. The chain links TRBV20-1 to TRBJ2-3; D remains ambiguous. Germline-derived CDR1 and CDR2 are DFQATT and SNEGSKA (reference sequence). The CDR3 sequence is 12 residues long. The CDR3 protein is CTVGPSTDTQYF. In nucleotides, the CDR3 is TGCACTGTGGGTCCTTCCACAGATACGCAGTATTTT.

This clonotype has only a few counts. A much larger clone sits a single nucleotide away, making a read error possible. The chain combines TRBV7-2 with TRBJ1-4, with D hard to call. The CDR3 has 18 residues. Trimming shortened V by 5 bases and J by 0 bases, and 19 bases separated the two germline ends. From germline, CDR1 is SGHTA and CDR2 FQGNSA. The CDR3 spells CASSSQGPCGATNEKLFF. CDR3 nucleotides: TGTGCCAGCAGCAGTCAAGGTCCGTGTGGGGCAACTAATGAAAAACTGTTTTTT.

The V and J genes are TRBV25-1 and TRBJ1-3, with D perhaps TRBD1 (6 bases). This CDR3 has 13 amino acids. Germline V CDR1 and CDR2: MGHDK, SYGVNS. V shed 6 bases and J shed 2 bases, with 8 bases lying between them. The CDR3, as DNA: TGTGCCAGCAGCCGGGACACTGGAAACACCATATATTTT. Translated: CASSRDTGNTIYF.

The chain joins TRBV7-9 to TRBJ2-7; D is ambiguous. This CDR3 is 13 amino acids long. Per germline, CDR1 SEHNR and CDR2 FQNEAQ (reference sequence). V lost 7 bases and J lost 5, with 15 bases in between. The CDR3 DNA sequence: TGTGCCAGCATCTCCCCCGCCCTGGACGAGCAGTACTTC. Protein product: CASISPALDEQYF. The entire variable domain, with the rest obtained from reference TRBV7-9 and TRBJ2-7, is as follows: DTGVSQNPRHKITKRGQNVTFRCDPISEHNRLYWYRQTLGQGPEFLTYFQNEAQLEKSRLLSDRFSAERPKGSFSTLEIQRTEQGDSAMYLCASISPALDEQYFGPGTRLTVT.

V gene TRBV29-1 combines with J gene TRBJ2-7, with TRBD1 matching 7 bases. The V gene's germline CDR1 is SQVTM and CDR2 ANQGSEA. The CDR3 contains 15 residues. Unmatched junction bases numbered 14, after V lost 6 bases and J lost 3 bases. CDR3 DNA sequence: TGCAGCGTCGACCGACCGACAGGGTTCGGCTACGAGCAGTACTTC. This encodes CSVDRPTGFGYEQYF.

Comments on this clonotype: A much larger clone sits a single nucleotide away, making a read error possible. The chain carries TRBV14 and TRBJ2-3; weak D call: TRBD2 (5 bases). Germline V gene data show CDR1 as SGHDN and CDR2 as FVKESK. V was clipped by 4 bases and J by 3 bases, with 14 bases between them. The CDR3 is 15 residues long. CDR3 in DNA: TGTGCCAGCAGCCGCGGGCTAATCGGGACAGATACGCAGTATTTT. It encodes CASSRGLIGTDTQYF. Looking up the rest from reference TRBV14 and TRBJ2-3 gives the full variable domain: EAGVTQFPSHSVIEKGQTVTLRCDPISGHDNLYWYRRVMGKEIKFLLHFVKESKQDESGMPNNRFLAERTGGTYSTLKVQPAELEDSGVYFCASSRGLIGTDTQYFGPGTRLTVL.

The table lists this clonotype with a few counts. A much larger clone lies one base from this, so it may be a read error. The chain joins TRBV29-1 to TRBJ2-5, with 7 bases lining up with TRBD2. V trimming: 4 bases; J trimming: 5 bases; junction bases outside the gene matches: 16. Germline CDR1 is SQVTM and CDR2 is ANQGSEA. This CDR3 is built from 16 residues. The CDR3 protein is CSVALLSGNRGETQYF. For the CDR3, the DNA is TGCAGCGTTGCGCTCCTGAGCGGGAACCGGGGGGAGACCCAGTACTTC.

Comment on this clonotype: This may be a read error: a much more frequent sequence differs by one nucleotide. The V call is TRBV20-1, the J call TRBJ1-6; D perhaps matches TRBD1 (6 bases). The CDR3 is 14 residues long. Trimming took off 3 bases at V and 8 bases at J, with 14 bases between the two ends. Per the germline V gene, CDR1 is DFQATT and CDR2 is SNEGSKA (reference sequence). The CDR3 DNA is TGCAGTGCTAGGACCGGGACAACCCATTCACCCCTCCACTTT. It codes for CSARTGTTHSPLHF.

As to this clonotype: A read error is possible here, since a much larger clone lies one base away. This rearrangement joins TRBV20-1 to TRBJ2-3, with D perhaps assigned TRBD1 or TRBD2 (7 bases each). There are 14 residues in the CDR3. Per germline, CDR1 DFQATT and CDR2 SNEGSKA (reference sequence). In DNA, the CDR3 is TGCAGTGCTAGACCAGGGGGGAGGGCAGATGCGCAGTATTTT. Translated, it gives CSARPGGRADAQYF.